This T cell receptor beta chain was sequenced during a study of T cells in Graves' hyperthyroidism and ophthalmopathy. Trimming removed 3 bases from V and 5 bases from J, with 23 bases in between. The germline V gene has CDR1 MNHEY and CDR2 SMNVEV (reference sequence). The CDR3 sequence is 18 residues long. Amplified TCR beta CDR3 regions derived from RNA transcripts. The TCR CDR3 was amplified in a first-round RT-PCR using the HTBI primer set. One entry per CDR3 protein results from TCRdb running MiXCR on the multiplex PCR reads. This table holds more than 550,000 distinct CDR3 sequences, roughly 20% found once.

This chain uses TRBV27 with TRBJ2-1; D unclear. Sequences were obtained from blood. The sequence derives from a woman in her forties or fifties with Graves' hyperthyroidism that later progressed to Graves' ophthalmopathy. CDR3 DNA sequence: TGTGCCAGCAGTTTTGGCTTTGTAGGGCGACTTCCGGACAATGAGCAGTTCTTC. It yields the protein CASSFGFVGRLPDNEQFF.